The TCR beta chain described here comes from a study of monozygotic twins with cystic fibrosis. Profiling relied on immunoSEQ multiplex PCR, and the TCRdb table lists in-frame clones only, not all of them. The table shows some 25,000 clones, with roughly 96% occurring only once. CDR1 KGHSH and CDR2 LQKENI come from the germline V gene. Trimming removed 6 bases from V and 9 bases from J, with 12 bases in between. The length of the CDR3 is 12 residues. V gene TRBV18 combines with J gene TRBJ2-1; D remains unclear. This clonotype was obtained from a girl between 2 and 10 years old with cystic fibrosis. The sequenced sample consisted of blood. CDR3 bases: TGTGCCAGCTCGACAACGGGCATTGAGCAGTTCTTC. It specifies CASSTTGIEQFF.